The present T cell receptor beta chain was sequenced within a study of blood T cells in healthy people across ages (dated by TCRdb to between 2014 and 2017). Context from the whole study: In model experiments, roughly one uniquely barcoded TCR beta cDNA molecule per two T cells was captured by template switching. Age-related changes in TCR beta repertoire diversity were measured in the study by deep sequencing normalized with unique cDNA molecular identifiers. Four age groups were formed from the donors: young (average roughly 15 years), middle-aged (roughly 38), aged (about 62) and long-lived (about 80). To avoid experimental bias, donors of different ages were randomly spread across the sequencing lanes. Using the same blood draw, the study looked at two additional independent replicas of 1 million unique cDNA reads for two donors, one aged 18 to 30 and the other aged 80 or older. What the study reported, not specific to this receptor: Estimates of total diversity from one million sequenced T cells were regarded as lower bounds and underestimates. Compared with the aged group, the long-lived group had more naive CD4+ T cells, fewer expanded clones and increased TCR diversity, a pattern suggesting age selection. Observed TCR beta diversity per million T cells fell roughly linearly with age, and a significant reduction was already apparent by age around 36. Because donor CMV infection status was unknown, age-related changes in expanded clonotypes were potentially confounded. Observed TCR beta diversity correlated strongly with the percentage of naive T cells measured by flow cytometry. Because profiling used bulk unsorted PBMCs, naive and antigen-experienced compartments could not be compared conclusively.

Receptors were amplified or captured by 5' RACE. The run used an Illumina HiSeq 2500. A second PCR of about 7 to 12 cycles was run with a J-beta primer mix and a sample-barcoded 5' primer. Each TCR beta cDNA molecule received a unique molecular identifier from a template-switch 5' adaptor carrying 12 random nucleotides. At least 2.5 million CDR3-containing paired-end reads were obtained from each sample. The Mint cDNA synthesis kit, primed by a TRBC-specific oligonucleotide, was used to synthesize first-strand cDNA from all RNA. Following uracil-DNA glycosylase treatment, a first 18-cycle PCR with universal primers M1SS and BC2_uni_R was performed on all cDNA. The original pipeline was this. For normalization, 1 million high-quality reads, each with a distinct molecular identifier, were randomly selected from each sample. Instead of being binned into consensus sequences, reads with shared molecular identifiers were discarded. MiTCR, with a Q25 quality threshold and the strictest error-elimination algorithm, was used for CDR3 identification, clonotype clustering and error correction. A nonparametric unseen species model with Euler transformation was used to estimate a lower bound on total TCR beta diversity. The raw public reads went through TCRdb reprocessing: fastp at Q25, MiXCR clone calling, in-frame beta chains kept. One record per CDR3 amino acid sequence lists the most common genes and DNA. None of the V and J calls come from the authors' own analysis; TCRdb made them. The sample contains approximately 670,000 distinct CDR3 sequences, approximately 40% of them found a single time. The ten largest clones take up around 30% of the sample.

Of note for this clonotype: Its antigen has not been determined. No much larger clonotype is one base removed from it; base qualities were not supplied.

The roughly 39 donors, aged roughly 6 to 90 years, were systemically healthy Caucasian individuals from Russia. Each donor gave about 11 milliliters of peripheral blood, drawn into EDTA-treated Vacutainer tubes. Ficoll-Paque density-gradient centrifugation was used to isolate PBMCs, with at least 7 million per sample. Trizol reagent was used to extract total RNA from PBMCs, with at least 5.5 micrograms per sample. For every donor, flow cytometry on a PBMC aliquot measured the percentage of naive CD45RAhigh/CD27high T cells. The cysteine opens and the phenylalanine closes a CDR3 of 15 amino acids. Only the CDR3 portion is preserved as DNA: 45 bases, with reading frame beginning at the first base. From a lookup of the germline V gene, CDR1 and CDR2 are SGHTA and FQGNSA.

Recombination connected TRBV7-2 to TRBJ2-5, with 8 bases aligning to TRBD2. TRBJ2-7 matches the DNA end more closely, so the J call is doubtful. The specimen sequenced was blood. This TCR was sampled from a man older than 75 in good health. The CDR3 region reads CASSLGGSGTYEQYF. The DNA reads as follows: TGTGCCAGCAGCTTAGGAGGTAGCGGGACCTACGAGCAGTACTTC.